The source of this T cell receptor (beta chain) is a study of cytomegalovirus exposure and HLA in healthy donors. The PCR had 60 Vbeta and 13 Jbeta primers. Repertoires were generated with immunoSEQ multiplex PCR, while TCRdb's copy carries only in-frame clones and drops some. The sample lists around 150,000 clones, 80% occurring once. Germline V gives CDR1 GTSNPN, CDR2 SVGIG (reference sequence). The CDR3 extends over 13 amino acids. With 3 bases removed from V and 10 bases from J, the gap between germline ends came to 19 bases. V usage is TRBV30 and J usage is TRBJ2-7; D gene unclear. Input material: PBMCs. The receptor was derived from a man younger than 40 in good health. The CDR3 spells CAWRTFGATSQYF. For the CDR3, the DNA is TGTGCCTGGAGGACATTCGGCGCTACGAGCCAGTACTTC.